These T cell receptor beta chains were read from a single sample in a study of T-cell memory formation after mild COVID-19. MiXCR, run by TCRdb on the 5' RACE reads, gives a single entry per CDR3 protein. The sample holds 75,000 to 95,000 distinct CDR3 sequences; 13% are singletons and the top ten take roughly a quarter. The sequenced sample consisted of PBMCs or a T cell subset sorted from them (not recorded which). The receptor source for this set is an adult woman who had mild COVID-19 (a few samples of this study predate the infection). Cell type and time point are not known. The CDR3 runs from the conserved cysteine through the conserved F or W. D genes are given only for firm matches. Rows may omit the clone size; those that give it use once, few, many or a size class.

J: TRBJ1-2
D: .
V: TRBV4-3
size: many
DNA: TGCGCCAGCAGCCATGCAGGGTCCAACTATGGCTACACCTTC
CDR3: CASSHAGSNYGYTF

J: TRBJ1-2
D: .
V: TRBV7-9
size: .
DNA: TGTGCCAGCAATACAGCCTCAGCCCCCTATGGCTACACCTTC
CDR3: CASNTASAPYGYTF

J: TRBJ2-3
D: .
V: TRBV11-2
size: .
DNA: TGTGCCAGCAGCTTCTACGGGAGTTACACAGATACGCAGTATTTT
CDR3: CASSFYGSYTDTQYF

J: TRBJ1-2
D: .
V: TRBV4-1
size: few
DNA: TGCGCCAGCAGCCAAGATTCGGGGGCCATCTATGGCTACACCTTC
CDR3: CASSQDSGAIYGYTF

J: TRBJ1-6
D: TRBD1
V: TRBV7-2
size: .
DNA: TGTGCCAGCAGCTTAGGGGACAGGGTATGGAATTCACCCCTCCACTTT
CDR3: CASSLGDRVWNSPLHF

J: TRBJ1-1
D: .
V: TRBV5-1
size: .
DNA: TGCGCCAGCAGCCCGTGGCCGATCGGGGGCACTGAAGCTTTCTTT
CDR3: CASSPWPIGGTEAFF

J: TRBJ2-5
D: TRBD2
V: TRBV20-1
size: .
DNA: TGCAGTGCTAGTAAGGGCGGGAGCTCTCAAGAGACCCAGTACTTC
CDR3: CSASKGGSSQETQYF

J: TRBJ2-3
D: TRBD1
V: TRBV24-1
size: few
DNA: TGTGCCACCAGTGAAGAAACAGGGGTAGATACGCAGTATTTT
CDR3: CATSEETGVDTQYF

J: TRBJ2-7
D: TRBD1
V: TRBV5-1
size: .
DNA: TGCGCCAGCAGCTTGGAGGACAGGCCCTCCTACGAGCAGTACTTC
CDR3: CASSLEDRPSYEQYF

J: TRBJ2-3
D: .
V: TRBV15
size: few
DNA: TGTGCCACCAGCAGAGATGGGGGACCGTCGGATACGCAGTATTTT
CDR3: CATSRDGGPSDTQYF

J: TRBJ2-7
D: .
V: TRBV7-8
size: few
DNA: TGTGCCAGCAGCTTATGGGGGGAGGACAGCACCTACGAGCAGTACTTC
CDR3: CASSLWGEDSTYEQYF

J: TRBJ2-5
D: TRBD1
V: TRBV12-3/TRBV12-4
size: .
DNA: TGTGCCAGCAGTCCGGGGGACAGGGGGGGGGAGACCCAGTACTTC
CDR3: CASSPGDRGGETQYF

J: TRBJ1-1
D: TRBD1
V: TRBV6-2/TRBV6-3
size: many
DNA: TGTGCCAGCAGTTACGTGGGGACAGTTCTCACTGAAGCTTTCTTT
CDR3: CASSYVGTVLTEAFF

J: TRBJ2-7
D: TRBD1
V: TRBV5-4
size: .
DNA: TGTGCCAGCAGCTCCCCAGGGGGCTCCTACGAGCAGTACTTC
CDR3: CASSSPGGSYEQYF

J: TRBJ2-7
D: .
V: TRBV23-1
size: .
DNA: TGCGCCAGCAGTCACTCGAGGAGAGACCCCTACGAGCAGTACTTC
CDR3: CASSHSRRDPYEQYF

J: TRBJ2-7
D: TRBD1
V: TRBV5-1
size: .
DNA: TGCGCCAGCAGCACAGGGACAGGGGTTTACGAGCAGTACTTC
CDR3: CASSTGTGVYEQYF

J: TRBJ2-1
D: .
V: TRBV20-1
size: few
DNA: TGCAGTGCTAACGGAGATCGGTGGAATGAGCAGTTCTTC
CDR3: CSANGDRWNEQFF

J: TRBJ2-5
D: TRBD2
V: TRBV25-1
size: .
DNA: TGTGCCAGCAGTGAACACGGACTAGCGGGAGTCCGAGAGACCCAGTACTTC
CDR3: CASSEHGLAGVRETQYF

J: TRBJ1-1
D: .
V: TRBV12-3/TRBV12-4
size: .
DNA: TGTGCCAGCAGACCGACGGTACCCTGGAACACTGAAGCTTTCTTT
CDR3: CASRPTVPWNTEAFF

J: TRBJ1-2
D: .
V: TRBV20-1
size: few
DNA: TGCAGTGCTCCCTCAGGCGGCCTCAACTATGGCTACACCTTC
CDR3: CSAPSGGLNYGYTF

J: TRBJ2-1
D: .
V: TRBV6-5
size: few
DNA: TGTGCCAGCAGTTACACAAGGACCTACAATGAGCAGTTCTTC
CDR3: CASSYTRTYNEQFF

J: TRBJ1-2
D: .
V: TRBV7-9
size: .
DNA: TGTGCCAGCAGCTTAATTCCCATAAGGGGCATGGACGGCTACACCTTC
CDR3: CASSLIPIRGMDGYTF

J: TRBJ1-2
D: .
V: TRBV29-1
size: .
DNA: TGCAGCGTTGGGGAGGGCTATGGCTACACCTTC
CDR3: CSVGEGYGYTF

J: TRBJ2-3
D: .
V: TRBV5-1
size: few
DNA: TGCGCCAGCAGCGACGTCCTGGGTGGGCGCACAGATACGCAGTATTTT
CDR3: CASSDVLGGRTDTQYF

J: TRBJ2-3
D: .
V: TRBV29-1
size: few
DNA: TGCAGCGTCGAGGACGACCGGGGGGCCCCGGATACGCAGTATTTT
CDR3: CSVEDDRGAPDTQYF

J: TRBJ1-1
D: .
V: TRBV10-1
size: .
DNA: TGCGCCAGCAGTGGGGCTTTCTTT
CDR3: CASSGAFF

J: TRBJ2-2
D: .
V: TRBV7-9
size: few
DNA: TGTGCCAGCAACGTACAGGGTCGGCATAAGGCCGGGGAGCTGTTTTTT
CDR3: CASNVQGRHKAGELFF

J: TRBJ2-5
D: TRBD1
V: TRBV7-9
size: .
DNA: TGTGCCAGCAGCAACCGGGACAGACAAGAGACCCAGTACTTC
CDR3: CASSNRDRQETQYF

J: TRBJ2-3
D: .
V: TRBV7-6
size: .
DNA: TGTGCCAGCAGCTCGACGGGACTTAGCACAGATACGCAGTATTTT
CDR3: CASSSTGLSTDTQYF

J: TRBJ2-1
D: TRBD1
V: TRBV7-9
size: few
DNA: TGTGCCAGCAGCGTCGGGACAGGGCTTCGCTGGGAGCAGTTCTTC
CDR3: CASSVGTGLRWEQFF

J: TRBJ2-3
D: .
V: TRBV24-1
size: few
DNA: TGTGCCACCAGTGATTTGAGGCACAGGCGAACAGATACGCAGTATTTT
CDR3: CATSDLRHRRTDTQYF

J: TRBJ2-2
D: TRBD2
V: TRBV15
size: few
DNA: TGTGCCACCAGCAGAGATGTAGCTAGCGGGATTGACACCGGGGAGCTGTTTTTT
CDR3: CATSRDVASGIDTGELFF

J: TRBJ2-1
D: .
V: TRBV4-1
size: .
DNA: TGCGCCAGCAGCCTATACGGGGGTATCGGTGAGCAGTTCTTC
CDR3: CASSLYGGIGEQFF

J: TRBJ2-7
D: .
V: TRBV11-2
size: few
DNA: TGTGCCAGCAGCTCCGCGGGGGAGCAGTACTTC
CDR3: CASSSAGEQYF

J: TRBJ1-2
D: .
V: TRBV12-3/TRBV12-4
size: .
DNA: TGTGCCAGCAGTTCGGGCCTGCCGAGCAATGGCTACACCTTC
CDR3: CASSSGLPSNGYTF

J: TRBJ2-7
D: TRBD1
V: TRBV20-1
size: many
DNA: TGCAGTGCTCCCAGGGGGCGAGGGTCCTACGAGCAGTACTTC
CDR3: CSAPRGRGSYEQYF

J: TRBJ2-1
D: .
V: TRBV7-6
size: few
DNA: TGTGCCAGCAGCCCCATCTCTGGGTACAATGAGCAGTTCTTC
CDR3: CASSPISGYNEQFF